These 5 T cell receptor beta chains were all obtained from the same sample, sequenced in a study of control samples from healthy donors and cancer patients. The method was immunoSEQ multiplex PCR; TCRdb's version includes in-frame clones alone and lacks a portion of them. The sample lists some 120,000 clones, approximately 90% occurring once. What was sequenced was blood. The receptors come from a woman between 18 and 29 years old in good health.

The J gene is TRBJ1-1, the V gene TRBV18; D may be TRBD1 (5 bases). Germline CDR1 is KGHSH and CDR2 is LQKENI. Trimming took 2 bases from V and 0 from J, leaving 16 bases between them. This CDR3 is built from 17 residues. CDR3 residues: CASSPSKGKGLNTEAFF. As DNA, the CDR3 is TGTGCCAGCTCACCATCTAAGGGGAAGGGGCTGAACACTGAAGCTTTCTTT.

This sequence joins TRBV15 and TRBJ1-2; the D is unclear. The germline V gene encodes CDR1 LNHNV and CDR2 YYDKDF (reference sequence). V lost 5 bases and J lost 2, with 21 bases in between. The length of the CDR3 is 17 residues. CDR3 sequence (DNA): TGTGCCACCAGCGACAACCGGGTCGTCCTTCAGAACTATGGCTACACCTTC. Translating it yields CATSDNRVVLQNYGYTF.

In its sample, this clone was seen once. The CDR3 reads CASSMSVESTDTQYF. Written as DNA, the CDR3 is TGTGCCAGTAGTATGTCAGTGGAGAGCACAGATACGCAGTATTTT. The rearrangement joins TRBV19 to TRBJ2-3; D not certain. This CDR3 is 15 amino acids long. Germline V lookup: CDR1 LNHDA, CDR2 SQIVND (reference sequence). Trimming removed 3 bases at V and 0 bases at J, with 10 bases between.

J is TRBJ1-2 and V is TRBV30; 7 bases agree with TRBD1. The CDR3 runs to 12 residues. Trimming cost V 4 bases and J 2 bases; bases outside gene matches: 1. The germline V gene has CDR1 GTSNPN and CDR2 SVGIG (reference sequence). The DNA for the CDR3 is TGTGCCTGGACGACAGGGAACTATGGCTACACCTTC. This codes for CAWTTGNYGYTF.

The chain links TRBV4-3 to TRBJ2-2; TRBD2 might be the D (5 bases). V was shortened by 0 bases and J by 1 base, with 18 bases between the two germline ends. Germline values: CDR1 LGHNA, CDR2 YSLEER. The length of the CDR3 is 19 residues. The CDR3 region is CASSQDYAGGVRNTGELFF. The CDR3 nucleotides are TGCGCCAGCAGCCAAGATTATGCGGGTGGGGTCCGGAACACCGGGGAGCTGTTTTTT.